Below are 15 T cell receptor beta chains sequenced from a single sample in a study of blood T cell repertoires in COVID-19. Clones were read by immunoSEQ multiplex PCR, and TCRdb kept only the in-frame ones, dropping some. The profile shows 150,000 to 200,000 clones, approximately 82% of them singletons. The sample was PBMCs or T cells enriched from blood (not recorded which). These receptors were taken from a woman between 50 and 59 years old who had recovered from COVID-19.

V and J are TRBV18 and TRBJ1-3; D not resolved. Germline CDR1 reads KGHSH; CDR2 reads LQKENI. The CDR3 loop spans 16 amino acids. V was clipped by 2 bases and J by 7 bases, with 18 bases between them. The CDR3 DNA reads TGTGCCAGCTCACCAACGGGTGGCCAGCATCGGAACACCATATATTTT. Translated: CASSPTGGQHRNTIYF.

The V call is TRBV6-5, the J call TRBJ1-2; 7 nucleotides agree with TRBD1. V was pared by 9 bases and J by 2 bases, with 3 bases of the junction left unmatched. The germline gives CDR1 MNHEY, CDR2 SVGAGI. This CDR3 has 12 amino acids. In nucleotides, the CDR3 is TGTGCCAGTAACAGGGGAAACTATGGCTACACCTTC. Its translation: CASNRGNYGYTF.

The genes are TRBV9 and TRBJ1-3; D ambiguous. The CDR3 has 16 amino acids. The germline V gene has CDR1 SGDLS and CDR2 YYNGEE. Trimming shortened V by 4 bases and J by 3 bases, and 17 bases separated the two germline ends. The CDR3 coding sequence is TGTGCCAGCAGCCCCCGCGTAGGTTCGGGTGGAAACACCATATATTTT. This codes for CASSPRVGSGGNTIYF.

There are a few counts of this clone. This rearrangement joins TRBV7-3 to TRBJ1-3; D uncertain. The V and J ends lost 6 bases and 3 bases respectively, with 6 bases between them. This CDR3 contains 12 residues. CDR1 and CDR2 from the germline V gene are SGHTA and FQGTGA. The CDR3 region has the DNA TGTGCCAGCAGTCCGGGTGGAAACACCATATATTTT. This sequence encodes CASSPGGNTIYF.

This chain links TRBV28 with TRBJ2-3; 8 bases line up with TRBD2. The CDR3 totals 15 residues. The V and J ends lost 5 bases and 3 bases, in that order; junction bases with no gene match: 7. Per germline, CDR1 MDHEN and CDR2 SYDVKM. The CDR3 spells CASSQPPGGTDTQYF. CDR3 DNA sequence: TGTGCCAGCAGTCAACCCCCGGGGGGGACAGATACGCAGTATTTT.

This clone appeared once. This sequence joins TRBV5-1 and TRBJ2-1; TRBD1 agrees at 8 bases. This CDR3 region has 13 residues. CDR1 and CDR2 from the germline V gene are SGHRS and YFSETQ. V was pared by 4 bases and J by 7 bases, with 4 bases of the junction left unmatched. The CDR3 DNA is TGCGCCAGCAGCGTGGGACAGGCTAATGAGCAGTTCTTC. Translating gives CASSVGQANEQFF.

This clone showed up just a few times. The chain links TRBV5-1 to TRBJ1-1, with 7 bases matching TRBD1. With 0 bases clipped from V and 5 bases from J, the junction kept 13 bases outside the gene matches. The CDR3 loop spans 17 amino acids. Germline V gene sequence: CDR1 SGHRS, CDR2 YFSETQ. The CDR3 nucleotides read TGCGCCAGCAGCTTGGCTATGCCCCCAGGGGGTGGGACTGAAGCTTTCTTT. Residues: CASSLAMPPGGGTEAFF.

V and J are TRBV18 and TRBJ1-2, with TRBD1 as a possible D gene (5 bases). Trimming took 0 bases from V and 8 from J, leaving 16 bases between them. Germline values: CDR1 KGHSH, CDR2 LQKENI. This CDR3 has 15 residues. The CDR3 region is CASSPPGQGMGGYTF. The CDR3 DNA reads TGTGCCAGCTCACCACCCGGGCAGGGAATGGGCGGCTACACCTTC. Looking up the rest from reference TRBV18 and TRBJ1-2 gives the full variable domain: NAGVMQNPRHLVRRRGQEARLRCSPMKGHSHVYWYRQLPEEGLKFMVYLQKENIIDESGMPKERFSAEFPKEGPSILRIQQVVRGDSAAYFCASSPPGQGMGGYTFGSGTRLTVV.

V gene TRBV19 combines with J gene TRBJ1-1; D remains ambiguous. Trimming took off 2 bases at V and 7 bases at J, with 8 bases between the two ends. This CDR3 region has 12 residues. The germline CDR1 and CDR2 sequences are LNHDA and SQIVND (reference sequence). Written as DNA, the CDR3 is TGTGCCAGTAGTATAATCGCCAGTGAAGCTTTCTTT. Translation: CASSIIASEAFF.

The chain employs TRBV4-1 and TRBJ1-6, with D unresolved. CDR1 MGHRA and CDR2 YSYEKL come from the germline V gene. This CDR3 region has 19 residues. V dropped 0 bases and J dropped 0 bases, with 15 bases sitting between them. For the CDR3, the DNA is TGCGCCAGCAGCCAAGATGCATTGTTGCTAGGCTCCTATAATTCACCCCTCCACTTT. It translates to CASSQDALLLGSYNSPLHF.

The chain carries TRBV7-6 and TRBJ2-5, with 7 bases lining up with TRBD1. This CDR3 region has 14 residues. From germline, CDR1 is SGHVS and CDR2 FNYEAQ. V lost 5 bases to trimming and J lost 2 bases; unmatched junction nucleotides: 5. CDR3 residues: CASSKGTAQETQYF. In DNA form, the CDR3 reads TGTGCCAGCAGCAAAGGGACAGCGCAAGAGACCCAGTACTTC.

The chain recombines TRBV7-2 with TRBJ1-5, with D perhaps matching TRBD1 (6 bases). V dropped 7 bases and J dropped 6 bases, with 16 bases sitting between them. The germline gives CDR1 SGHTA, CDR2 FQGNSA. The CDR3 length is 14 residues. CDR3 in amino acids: CASTAGGSPQPQHF. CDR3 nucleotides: TGTGCCAGCACCGCGGGGGGCAGCCCTCAGCCCCAGCATTTT.

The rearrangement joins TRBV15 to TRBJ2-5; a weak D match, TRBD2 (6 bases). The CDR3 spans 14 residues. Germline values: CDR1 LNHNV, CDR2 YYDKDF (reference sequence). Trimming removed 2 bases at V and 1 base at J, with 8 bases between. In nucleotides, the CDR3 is TGTGCCACCAGCAGATACGGGAGCCAAGAGACCCAGTACTTC. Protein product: CATSRYGSQETQYF.

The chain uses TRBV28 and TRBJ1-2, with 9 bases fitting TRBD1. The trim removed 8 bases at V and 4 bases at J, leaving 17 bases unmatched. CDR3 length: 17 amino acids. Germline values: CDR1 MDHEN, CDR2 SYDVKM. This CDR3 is CASASAGLTGGLYGYTF. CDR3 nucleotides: TGTGCCAGCGCCTCCGCTGGTTTAACAGGGGGCCTCTATGGCTACACCTTC.

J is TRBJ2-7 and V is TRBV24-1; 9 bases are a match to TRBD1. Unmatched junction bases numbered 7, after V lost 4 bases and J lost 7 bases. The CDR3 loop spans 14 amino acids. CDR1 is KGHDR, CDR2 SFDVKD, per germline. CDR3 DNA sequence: TGTGCCACCAGTGAGCGGACAGGGGCCACTGAGCAGTACTTC. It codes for CATSERTGATEQYF.